This entry lists 15 T cell receptor beta chains sequenced from one sample in a study of blood T cell repertoires in COVID-19. Assay: immunoSEQ multiplex PCR; the TCRdb copy retains only in-frame clones and omits some. The sample records more than 200,000 clones, 65% to 90% being singletons. The sequenced sample consisted of PBMCs or T cells enriched from blood (not recorded which). Source of these receptors: a man in his forties who had recovered from COVID-19.

The chain is built from TRBV30 and TRBJ1-2; 7 bases align to TRBD1. V lost 6 bases, J lost 4 bases, and 8 bases stayed unmatched. This CDR3 is built from 13 residues. Per germline, CDR1 GTSNPN and CDR2 SVGIG (reference sequence). In DNA form, the CDR3 reads TGTGCCTGTTCTTTGGCAGGGGGCTATGGCTACACCTTC. This translates into CACSLAGGYGYTF.

This clone was counted only a few times. This sequence joins TRBV3-1 (or the pseudogene TRBV3-2) and TRBJ2-4; D unresolved. This CDR3 is built from 16 residues. CDR1 and CDR2 from the germline V gene are LGHDT and YNNKEL (reference sequence). V was trimmed by 4 bases and J by 1 base, leaving 14 bases between them. The CDR3 reads CASSPSENLAKNIQYF. In DNA form, the CDR3 reads TGTGCCAGCAGCCCCTCAGAAAACCTTGCCAAAAACATTCAGTACTTC.

V is TRBV2 and J is TRBJ2-5, with 7 nucleotides matching TRBD2. The CDR3 runs 15 residues. V gave up 2 bases and J gave up 2 bases; unmatched junction bases: 5. The germline V gene has CDR1 SNHLY and CDR2 FYNNEI. The CDR3 is CASSEFGGSQETQYF. The CDR3 DNA follows: TGTGCCAGCAGTGAATTCGGGGGGTCTCAAGAGACCCAGTACTTC.

The chain has TRBV12-3 or TRBV12-4 and TRBJ2-3, with D possibly matching TRBD1 (6 bases). Between the trimmed V and J ends, which lost 8 bases and 2 bases, there was a span of 11 bases. This CDR3 has 13 amino acids. For the CDR3, the DNA is TGTGCCAGCGTAAGGGGGACCACAGATACGCAGTATTTT. This translates into CASVRGTTDTQYF.

The chain is built from TRBV2 and TRBJ1-1; a possible D gene is TRBD1 (5 bases). The germline V and J ends were trimmed by 6 bases and 3 bases, with 11 bases remaining between them. The germline CDR1 and CDR2 sequences are SNHLY and FYNNEI. The CDR3 has 13 amino acids. The CDR3 sequence: CASSVQADTEAFF. The DNA of the CDR3 is TGTGCCAGCAGCGTACAGGCGGACACTGAAGCTTTCTTT.

V is TRBV4-1 and J is TRBJ2-3, with a possible D match to TRBD2 (5 bases). The CDR3 is 15 amino acids. The germline V and J ends were trimmed by 1 base and 0 bases, with 8 bases remaining between them. Germline CDR1 reads MGHRA; CDR2 reads YSYEKL. CDR3 nucleotides: TGCGCCAGCAGCCAAGCGCGGACTAGCACAGATACGCAGTATTTT. It codes for CASSQARTSTDTQYF.

The chain has TRBV21-1 and TRBJ2-7; the DNA was not used to check the table's D call, TRBD1. TRBV21-1 is listed as a pseudogene. The CDR3 totals 18 residues. CDR3 in amino acids: CASPNCRRDRGRSYEQYF. In DNA form, the CDR3 reads TGTGCCAGCCCAAATTGCCGCCGGGACAGGGGACGTTCCTACGAGCAGTACTTC.

This chain links TRBV5-4 with TRBJ2-3; 7 bases match TRBD2. CDR3 length: 14 residues. V shed 2 bases, J shed 2 bases, and the junction held 2 bases outside the gene matches. Per germline, CDR1 SGHNT and CDR2 YYREEE (reference sequence). Here the CDR3 reads CASSFSGATDTQYF. CDR3 in DNA: TGTGCCAGCAGCTTCAGCGGGGCCACAGATACGCAGTATTTT.

This clone was detected only a few times. This chain connects TRBV15 to TRBJ1-2; tentative D call: TRBD1 (5 bases). Trimming took off 4 bases at V and 5 bases at J, with 11 bases between the two ends. Germline V CDR1 and CDR2: LNHNV, YYDKDF (reference sequence). The length of the CDR3 is 13 residues. The CDR3 DNA reads as TGTGCCACCAGCAAACCGACAGTTTATGGCTACACCTTC. It specifies CATSKPTVYGYTF.

This clone came up a few times. The V and J genes are TRBV5-4 and TRBJ1-2; D might be TRBD1 (5 bases). CDR3 length: 13 amino acids. Germline assignment: CDR1 SGHNT and CDR2 YYREEE (reference sequence). V shed 0 bases and J shed 3 bases, with 6 bases lying between them. This CDR3 reads CASSLGGYYGYTF. CDR3 coding DNA: TGTGCCAGCAGCTTGGGGGGCTACTATGGCTACACCTTC. Combining the CDR3 with reference TRBV5-4 and TRBJ1-2 gives the whole variable domain ETGVTQSPTHLIKTRGQQVTLRCSSQSGHNTVSWYQQALGQGPQFIFQYYREEENGRGNFPPRFSGLQFPNYSSELNVNALELDDSALYLCASSLGGYYGYTFGSGTRLTVV.

The chain is built from TRBV7-9 and TRBJ1-1; D is ambiguous. V was trimmed by 5 bases and J by 11 bases, leaving 18 bases between them. The CDR3 runs 13 residues. Looked up from germline, CDR1 is SEHNR and CDR2 is FQNEAQ (reference sequence). For the CDR3, the DNA is TGTGCCAGCAGCCCCCCCGGGAGGCTGTGGGCTTTCTTT. It translates to CASSPPGRLWAFF.

This sequence joins TRBV28 and TRBJ1-4; possible D gene TRBD1, 5 bases. The V end was cut by 4 bases, the J end by 0 bases, with 12 bases between. This CDR3 contains 16 residues. CDR1 is MDHEN and CDR2 is SYDVKM in the germline V gene. CDR3 amino acids: CASSSRQTATNEKLFF. The CDR3 bases are TGTGCCAGCAGTTCTCGACAGACTGCAACTAATGAAAAACTGTTTTTT.

The rearrangement uses TRBV7-8 and TRBJ2-7; TRBD2 is a possible D gene (6 bases). CDR1 is SGHVS, CDR2 FQNEAQ, per germline. V was clipped by 0 bases and J by 4 bases, with 13 bases between them. The CDR3 consists of 15 residues. This chain's CDR3 is CASSLARGLSYEQYF. The CDR3 DNA follows: TGTGCCAGCAGCTTAGCTAGGGGACTTTCTTACGAGCAGTACTTC.

The chain has TRBV7-2 and TRBJ2-1, with D unresolved. V gave up 6 bases and J gave up 6 bases, with 12 bases separating them. Germline CDR1 and CDR2: SGHTA and FQGNSA. The CDR3 loop spans 13 amino acids. This chain's CDR3 is CASREPERNEQFF. Written as DNA, the CDR3 is TGTGCCAGCAGGGAGCCGGAGCGCAATGAGCAGTTCTTC.

CDR3 nucleotides: TGTGCCAGCAGTACAGAGACTAATGAAAAACTGTTTTTT. It is translated as CASSTETNEKLFF. The chain is built from TRBV2 and TRBJ1-4; D is undetermined. Per germline, CDR1 SNHLY and CDR2 FYNNEI. Trimming took off 5 bases at V and 2 bases at J, with 6 bases between the two ends. The CDR3 totals 13 residues. Drawing the rest from reference TRBV2 and TRBJ1-4, the complete variable domain is EPEVTQTPSHQVTQMGQEVILRCVPISNHLYFYWYRQILGQKVEFLVSFYNNEISEKSEIFDDQFSVERPDGSNFTLKIRSTKLEDSAMYFCASSTETNEKLFFGSGTQLSVL.